The 18 T cell receptor beta chains given below trace back to one sample, sequenced in a study of radiotherapy plus CTLA-4 blockade in lung cancer. The repertoire was sequenced with immunoSEQ multiplex PCR; TCRdb's copy has only in-frame clones and lacks some. The data contain approximately 77,000 clones, over 70% of them singletons. The specimen was peripheral blood, collected from a patient treated with radiotherapy plus ipilimumab. The receptor source for this set is a human donor with non-small cell lung cancer whose response to radiotherapy plus ipilimumab could not be evaluated. Some clones in this sample may be carry-over from other donors' samples.

The rearrangement links TRBV7-2 to TRBJ1-5; D is unclear. The CDR3 sequence is 12 residues long. V lost 3 bases and J lost 5, with 5 bases in between. In germline, CDR1 is SGHTA, CDR2 FQGNSA. CDR3 coding DNA: TGTGCCAGCAGCTTCGGGTATCAGCCCCAGCATTTT. This gives the protein CASSFGYQPQHF.

The chain joins TRBV28 to TRBJ1-1; D remains ambiguous. In germline, CDR1 is MDHEN, CDR2 SYDVKM. The length of the CDR3 is 14 residues. V lost 3 bases and J lost 0, with 8 bases in between. CDR3 region: CASSLLSVNTEAFF. The CDR3 nucleotides read TGTGCCAGCAGTTTGTTATCGGTGAACACTGAAGCTTTCTTT.

V is TRBV14 and J is TRBJ2-3, with D possibly being TRBD2 (5 bases). Germline V gives CDR1 SGHDN, CDR2 FVKESK. V gave up 4 bases and J gave up 9 bases, with 14 bases separating them. The CDR3 length is 13 residues. The CDR3 DNA sequence: TGTGCCAGCAGCCGGTCCCGGGGATTGACGCAGTATTTT. Protein product: CASSRSRGLTQYF.

The CDR3 spells CASQPGHRNTGELFF. The CDR3, as DNA: TGTGCCAGCCAACCGGGACACCGTAACACCGGGGAGCTGTTTTTT. This chain links TRBV2 with TRBJ2-2, with D perhaps TRBD1 (6 bases). Trimming cost V 8 bases and J 2 bases, with 15 bases left between them. CDR1 SNHLY and CDR2 FYNNEI come from the germline V gene. The CDR3 length is 15 residues.

The chain has TRBV5-4 and TRBJ1-1, with 7 bases that match TRBD1. This CDR3 has 13 amino acids. V trimming: 1 base; J trimming: 8 bases; junction bases outside the gene matches: 5. CDR1 SGHNT and CDR2 YYREEE come from the germline V gene (reference sequence). The CDR3 DNA is TGTGCCAGCAGCTTGCAGGGGGGCTTGGAAGCTTTCTTT. Translating gives CASSLQGGLEAFF. Together with reference TRBV5-4 and TRBJ1-1, the CDR3 gives the full variable domain: ETGVTQSPTHLIKTRGQQVTLRCSSQSGHNTVSWYQQALGQGPQFIFQYYREEENGRGNFPPRFSGLQFPNYSSELNVNALELDDSALYLCASSLQGGLEAFFGQGTRLTVV.

The chain has TRBV6-5 and TRBJ1-2, with unresolved D. CDR3 length: 14 residues. Trimming cost V 2 bases and J 7 bases, with 14 bases left between them. CDR1 MNHEY and CDR2 SVGAGI come from the germline V gene. The CDR3 sequence is CASSYDGTAPGYTF. The CDR3 bases are TGTGCCAGCAGTTACGATGGAACAGCCCCTGGCTACACCTTC.

This rearrangement joins TRBV27 to TRBJ2-3, with a possible D match to TRBD1 (6 bases). The CDR3 totals 13 residues. Germline CDR1 reads MNHEY; CDR2 reads SMNVEV (reference sequence). The V and J ends lost 2 bases and 5 bases respectively, with 8 bases between them. The CDR3 spells CASSLTGKDTQYF. The CDR3 bases are TGTGCCAGCAGTTTAACAGGGAAAGATACGCAGTATTTT.

The chain carries TRBV6-4 and TRBJ2-7; 9 nucleotides align to TRBD1. The V gene's germline CDR1 is MRHNA and CDR2 SNTAGT. The CDR3 length is 14 residues. V was clipped by 6 bases and J by 3 bases; unmatched bases: 6. The CDR3 spells CASSPKDRGYEQYF. DNA for the CDR3: TGTGCCAGCAGCCCTAAGGACAGGGGCTACGAGCAGTACTTC.

Regarding this clone: The junction shows a germline mismatch at one end, possibly a read error. The chain uses TRBV5-1 and TRBJ2-7; 7 bases agree with TRBD1. CDR3 length equals 14 residues. Looked up from germline, CDR1 is SGHRS and CDR2 is YFSETQ. CDR3 sequence: CASSNVDRVGEQYF. In nucleotides, the CDR3 is TGTGCCAGCAGCAACGTCGACAGGGTTGGAGAGCAGTACTTC.

The V gene is TRBV5-4, the J gene TRBJ2-2; D might be TRBD1 (7 bases). The V end was cut by 4 bases, the J end by 6 bases, with 22 bases between. Looked up from germline, CDR1 is SGHNT and CDR2 is YYREEE (reference sequence). The CDR3 contains 17 residues. CDR3 region: CASSRTPDRRGSGELFF. The CDR3 region has the DNA TGTGCCAGCAGCCGAACCCCGGACAGGCGGGGTTCCGGGGAGCTGTTTTTT.

This chain joins TRBV5-4 and TRBJ2-1; 11 positions agree with TRBD2. This CDR3 contains 17 residues. The V segment lost 2 bases and the J segment 0 bases; nucleotides outside the gene matches: 4. Germline CDR1 and CDR2: SGHNT and YYREEE (reference sequence). DNA for the CDR3: TGTGCCAGCAGCTTAGCTAGCGGGGGGACCTCCTACAATGAGCAGTTCTTC. Residues: CASSLASGGTSYNEQFF.

CDR3 coding DNA: TGCGCCAGCAGCTCCTCGGGAACATCTGATGGCTACACCTTC. This encodes CASSSSGTSDGYTF. V and J are TRBV5-1 and TRBJ1-2; no reliable D call. Germline CDR1 and CDR2: SGHRS and YFSETQ. This CDR3 contains 14 residues. Trimming stripped 3 bases from V and 6 bases from J, with 15 bases between.

This clone has only one observation. The J gene is TRBJ2-5, the V gene TRBV18; 7 nucleotides agree with TRBD1. CDR3 length equals 15 residues. Germline V gene data show CDR1 as KGHSH and CDR2 as LQKENI. V shed 3 bases, J shed 1 base, and the junction held 5 bases outside the gene matches. In DNA form, the CDR3 reads TGTGCCAGCTCACCCTCCGCAGGGGGCCAAGAGACCCAGTACTTC. This translates into CASSPSAGGQETQYF. The whole variable domain, remainder taken from reference TRBV18 and TRBJ2-5, is NAGVMQNPRHLVRRRGQEARLRCSPMKGHSHVYWYRQLPEEGLKFMVYLQKENIIDESGMPKERFSAEFPKEGPSILRIQQVVRGDSAAYFCASSPSAGGQETQYFGPGTRLLVL.

This clone was found a few times. V gene TRBV29-1 combines with J gene TRBJ1-5; D gene ambiguous. The CDR3 runs to 14 residues. V shed 4 bases and J shed 0 bases, with 10 bases lying between them. Germline values: CDR1 SQVTM, CDR2 ANQGSEA. This CDR3 is CSVAGGHSNQPQHF. The CDR3 DNA sequence: TGCAGCGTTGCTGGCGGCCATAGCAATCAGCCCCAGCATTTT.

J is TRBJ1-3 and V is TRBV18, with 7 bases identical to TRBD1. The CDR3 runs to 16 residues. V dropped 3 bases and J dropped 0; count of bases not matched to a gene: 5. CDR1 is KGHSH and CDR2 is LQKENI in the germline V gene. CDR3 sequence reads: CASSPAGGHSGNTIYF. For the CDR3, the DNA is TGTGCCAGCTCACCGGCAGGGGGACACTCTGGAAACACCATATATTTT. Variable domain in full (rest from reference TRBV18 and TRBJ1-3): NAGVMQNPRHLVRRRGQEARLRCSPMKGHSHVYWYRQLPEEGLKFMVYLQKENIIDESGMPKERFSAEFPKEGPSILRIQQVVRGDSAAYFCASSPAGGHSGNTIYFGEGSWLTVV.

This clone is a singleton in its sample. The V and J genes are TRBV5-6 and TRBJ2-3; TRBD1 might be the D (6 bases). Deletions cut 4 bases from V and 2 bases from J, with 14 bases between. The V gene's germline CDR1 is SGHDT and CDR2 YYEEEE. CDR3 length: 15 residues. In DNA form, the CDR3 reads TGTGCCAGCAGCAAACCGACAGGAAACACAGATACGCAGTATTTT. Translating gives CASSKPTGNTDTQYF.

This chain connects TRBV6-6 to TRBJ2-7; D call uncertain. CDR1 and CDR2 from the germline V gene are MNHNY and SVGAGI (reference sequence). V lost 2 bases to trimming and J lost 3 bases, with 8 bases between them. CDR3 size: 13 residues. The CDR3 loop is CASSYRSIYEQYF. Written as DNA, the CDR3 is TGTGCCAGCAGTTACCGGTCCATCTACGAGCAGTACTTC.

The genes are TRBV7-9 and TRBJ2-2; TRBD2 aligns across 7 bases. The CDR3 contains 15 residues. The germline V gene encodes CDR1 SEHNR and CDR2 FQNEAQ (reference sequence). V was pared by 3 bases and J by 3 bases, with 4 bases of the junction left unmatched. The CDR3 region is CASSLASGDTGELFF. The CDR3 nucleotides are TGTGCCAGCAGCTTGGCTAGCGGAGACACCGGGGAGCTGTTTTTT.